Below are 27 T cell receptor beta chains sequenced from a single sample in a study of monozygotic twins with inflammatory bowel disease. For each CDR3 protein, TCRdb gives one entry from its re-call of the 5' RACE reads, without DNA. Its table lists under 150,000 distinct CDR3 sequences. Material for sequencing was blood. Receptors were obtained from a human donor with ulcerative colitis or Crohn's disease, or a healthy co-twin of an affected twin (not recorded which).

The J gene is TRBJ2-7, the V gene TRBV27; the D gene TCRdb calls, TRBD1, cannot be checked with no DNA. Germline loops: CDR1 MNHEY, CDR2 SMNVEV (reference sequence). This CDR3 is 14 amino acids long. The CDR3 here is CASSPGRAAYEQYF.

CDR3 loop: CASSPLTRGAIYEQYF. The chain couples TRBV18 to TRBJ2-7; TCRdb names TRBD1, which stays unverified in the absence of DNA. Per germline, CDR1 KGHSH and CDR2 LQKENI. There are 16 residues in the CDR3.

The rearrangement links TRBV30 to TRBJ2-1; TCRdb indicates TRBD1, and absent DNA this call remains unverified. This CDR3 has 13 amino acids. The germline gives CDR1 GTSNPN, CDR2 SVGIG (reference sequence). The CDR3 protein is CAWDPLGRLEQFF.

The rearrangement links TRBV12-3 or TRBV12-4 to TRBJ1-2; with no DNA, the TCRdb D assignment of TRBD1 cannot be verified. This CDR3 is 13 amino acids long. CDR3 protein: CASSGQGVYGYTF.

The CDR3 spells CSARALAGGSSYNEQFF. This chain links TRBV20-1 with TRBJ2-1; lacking DNA, the TRBD1 call made by TCRdb goes unchecked. This CDR3 region has 17 residues. CDR1 is DFQATT, CDR2 SNEGSKA, per germline (reference sequence).

The chain uses TRBV5-6 and TRBJ1-2. This CDR3 contains 15 residues. Germline lookup yields CDR1 SGHDT and CDR2 YYEEEE. The CDR3 region is CASSSWRGVGYGYTF.

The genes are TRBV14 and TRBJ2-1. From germline, CDR1 is SGHDN and CDR2 FVKESK. This CDR3 has 14 residues. CDR3 sequence: CASSQKGAYNEQFF.

The chain recombines TRBV20-1 with TRBJ1-2. CDR1 is DFQATT, CDR2 SNEGSKA, per germline (reference sequence). The CDR3 extends over 12 amino acids. CDR3 in amino acids: CSARGANYGYTF.

V gene TRBV7-2 combines with J gene TRBJ2-1; TCRdb calls TRBD1, which cannot be checked without DNA. This CDR3 comprises 16 residues. CDR1 is SGHTA, CDR2 FQGNSA, per germline. This CDR3 is CASRSIAGAVYNEQFF.

The CDR3 protein is CASSQDRRRPGANVLTF. The chain recombines TRBV4-3 with TRBJ2-6. Germline V gene lookup returns CDR1 LGHNA and CDR2 YSLEER. The CDR3 sequence is 17 residues long.

The V and J genes are TRBV7-8 and TRBJ2-2; TCRdb gives TRBD1 as the D gene, but with no DNA this cannot be confirmed. The germline V gene has CDR1 SGHVS and CDR2 FQNEAQ. This CDR3 is built from 16 residues. CDR3 region: CASSSTAGQGTGELFF.

The rearrangement links TRBV9 to TRBJ2-5. Germline CDR1 and CDR2: SGDLS and YYNGEE. The CDR3 is 14 residues long. CDR3 protein: CASTPDGLVETQYF.

The chain recombines TRBV18 with TRBJ2-3. CDR1 and CDR2 from the germline V gene are KGHSH and LQKENI. This CDR3 region has 15 residues. Here the CDR3 reads CASSPSLASTDTQYF.

J is TRBJ2-5 and V is TRBV20-1. The CDR3 sequence is 12 residues long. In germline, CDR1 is DFQATT, CDR2 SNEGSKA (reference sequence). This CDR3 is CSAKGDQETQYF.

J is TRBJ2-1 and V is TRBV12-3 or TRBV12-4; TCRdb indicates TRBD2, and absent DNA this call remains unverified. The CDR3 covers 15 residues. The CDR3 sequence is CASSRIGGGGNEQFF.

This CDR3 reads CSAREGQGVYGYTF. The chain recombines TRBV20-1 with TRBJ1-2; TCRdb calls TRBD1, which cannot be checked without DNA. The CDR3 is 14 amino acids. Germline V gene data show CDR1 as DFQATT and CDR2 as SNEGSKA (reference sequence).

The gene calls are TRBV20-1 and TRBJ1-3. Germline values: CDR1 DFQATT, CDR2 SNEGSKA (reference sequence). CDR3 length: 15 residues. This chain's CDR3 is CSARPRRSAGNTIYF.

The chain recombines TRBV5-1 with TRBJ2-7; there is no DNA to check the TCRdb D call of TRBD1. The CDR3 extends over 12 amino acids. Germline loops: CDR1 SGHRS, CDR2 YFSETQ. The CDR3 sequence: CASSLGPRDQYF. Complete variable domain (other parts from reference TRBV5-1 and TRBJ2-7): KAGVTQTPRYLIKTRGQQVTLSCSPISGHRSVSWYQQTPGQGLQFLFEYFSETQRNKGNFPGRFSGRQFSNSRSEMNVSTLELGDSALYLCASSLGPRDQYFGPGTRLTVT.

The rearrangement links TRBV6-5 to TRBJ2-2; lacking DNA, the TRBD2 call made by TCRdb goes unchecked. The germline CDR1 and CDR2 sequences are MNHEY and SVGAGI. The CDR3 consists of 19 residues. CDR3 amino acids: CASSYHPASGGANTGELFF.

This chain joins TRBV7-3 and TRBJ2-3; TCRdb's D call, TRBD2, is unchecked because there is no DNA. Germline V lookup: CDR1 SGHTA, CDR2 FQGTGA. The CDR3 sequence is 15 residues long. The CDR3 here is CASSLAGTSGAPQYF.

This chain uses TRBV12-3 or TRBV12-4 with TRBJ2-3; TCRdb outputs TRBD1, but without DNA this stays unchecked. The CDR3 runs to 12 residues. CDR3 protein: CASTTPLNTQYF.

The chain's CDR3 is CASSLEIWDPIQETQYF. The gene calls are TRBV7-9 and TRBJ2-5; the TCRdb D gene call, TRBD1, has no DNA to confirm it. Germline loops: CDR1 SEHNR, CDR2 FQNEAQ (reference sequence). The CDR3 is made up of 17 amino acids.

The chain uses TRBV12-3 or TRBV12-4 and TRBJ1-1; checking the TCRdb D call of TRBD1 is not possible without DNA. The CDR3 sequence is 13 residues long. The CDR3 here is CASSGQVNTEAFF.

The chain has TRBV19 and TRBJ2-5; the TRBD1 assignment by TCRdb is unverifiable without DNA. CDR1 LNHDA and CDR2 SQIVND come from the germline V gene (reference sequence). The length of the CDR3 is 15 residues. CDR3 protein: CASSIIGTRQETQYF.

V and J are TRBV5-1 and TRBJ2-1; TCRdb picks TRBD1, but there is no DNA to check that call. CDR3 length: 16 residues. Germline values: CDR1 SGHRS, CDR2 YFSETQ. CDR3 sequence reads: CASQGPLRSSYNEQFF.

The rearrangement links TRBV18 to TRBJ1-5; TCRdb returns TRBD1, unconfirmable since there is no DNA. The CDR3 consists of 15 residues. Germline loops: CDR1 KGHSH, CDR2 LQKENI. CDR3 residues: CASSLDRLSNQPQHF. Full variable domain (missing parts from reference TRBV18 and TRBJ1-5): NAGVMQNPRHLVRRRGQEARLRCSPMKGHSHVYWYRQLPEEGLKFMVYLQKENIIDESGMPKERFSAEFPKEGPSILRIQQVVRGDSAAYFCASSLDRLSNQPQHFGDGTRLSIL.

The chain couples TRBV14 to TRBJ2-7; the D call from TCRdb, TRBD1, cannot be confirmed without DNA. CDR3 length equals 14 residues. Germline assignment: CDR1 SGHDN and CDR2 FVKESK. CDR3 in amino acids: CASSQVRGTNEQYF.